These 13 T cell receptor beta chains were all obtained from the same sample, sequenced in a study of blood T cell repertoires in COVID-19. Method: immunoSEQ multiplex PCR; TCRdb's copy keeps in-frame clones and lacks some. The sample has 300,000 to 400,000 clones; 86% are singletons. The sequencing input was PBMCs or T cells enriched from blood (not recorded which). The receptors come from a woman aged 40 to 50 with acute COVID-19.

Concerning this clone itself: One end of the junction fails to match germline, which may point to a read error. This chain uses TRBV28 with TRBJ2-5; TRBD1 agrees at 10 bases. This CDR3 is 15 amino acids long. CDR1 is MDHEN and CDR2 is SYDVKM in the germline V gene. The chain's CDR3 is CASRPGQGFLFSPHF. The DNA for the CDR3 is TGTGCCAGCAGGCCGGGACAGGGGTTTCTTTTTTCCCCGCACTTC. The full variable domain, with the rest looked up from reference TRBV28 and TRBJ2-5, is DVKVTQSSRYLVKRTGEKVFLECVQDMDHENMFWYRQDPGLGLRLIYFSYDVKMKEKGDIPEGYSVSREKKERFSLILESASTNQTSMYLCASRPGQGFLFSPHFGPGTRLLVL.

This chain uses TRBV19 with TRBJ1-6; TRBD1 might be the D (5 bases). Trimming removed 4 bases from V and 6 bases from J, with 10 bases in between. CDR1 is LNHDA, CDR2 SQIVND, per germline (reference sequence). The CDR3 has 14 amino acids. The CDR3 reads CASSSKGFNSPLHF. In nucleotides, the CDR3 is TGTGCCAGTAGTAGTAAGGGGTTTAATTCACCCCTCCACTTT.

The chain combines TRBV6-2 or TRBV6-3 with TRBJ1-6; D remains unclear. This CDR3 is built from 14 residues. The V and J ends lost 7 bases and 6 bases respectively, with 13 bases between them. The germline gives CDR1 MNHEY, CDR2 SVGEGT. CDR3 loop: CASTPPEGNSPLHF. As DNA, the CDR3 is TGTGCCAGCACCCCCCCGGAGGGTAATTCACCCCTCCACTTT.

J is TRBJ2-6 and V is TRBV7-9; 7 bases line up with TRBD2. CDR1 is SEHNR and CDR2 is FQNEAQ in the germline V gene (reference sequence). The CDR3 runs 18 residues. V trimming: 0 bases; J trimming: 0 bases; junction bases outside the gene matches: 5. DNA for the CDR3: TGTGCCAGCAGCTTAGCGCTAGCGGCGTTCTCTGGGGCCAACGTCCTGACTTTC. It translates to CASSLALAAFSGANVLTF.

This clone has a handful of counts. The chain links TRBV6-5 to TRBJ1-1; no definite D call. This CDR3 is 13 amino acids long. The V end lost 8 bases, the J end lost 1 base, and 11 bases lay between the germline ends. In germline, CDR1 is MNHEY, CDR2 SVGAGI. CDR3 DNA: TGTGCCAGCCGACGGAAGCGGAACACTGAAGCTTTCTTT. Translation: CASRRKRNTEAFF.

The chain carries TRBV4-2 and TRBJ2-1, with 13 bases fitting TRBD2. CDR3 size: 14 residues. Per germline, CDR1 LGHNA and CDR2 YNFKEQ. After removal of 6 bases from V and 12 bases from J, the junction contained 8 bases not matched to a gene. CDR3 DNA sequence: TGTGCCAGCAGTGGGACTAGCGGGACCCCGGGGCAGTTCTTC. It translates to CASSGTSGTPGQFF.

This chain connects TRBV2 to TRBJ2-1, with D tentatively TRBD1 (6 bases). Trimming left V 4 bases short and J 12 bases short, with 16 bases between. From germline, CDR1 is SNHLY and CDR2 FYNNEI. CDR3 length equals 13 residues. The CDR3 sequence is CASSGQAKGGQFF. DNA of the CDR3: TGTGCCAGCAGTGGACAGGCGAAAGGAGGGCAGTTCTTC.

The chain joins TRBV6-1 to TRBJ1-6; D is unclear. Germline loops: CDR1 MNHNS, CDR2 SASEGT. This CDR3 has 14 residues. Trimming took off 3 bases at V and 7 bases at J, with 10 bases between the two ends. This CDR3 reads CASSDLLRNSPLHF. Written as DNA, the CDR3 is TGTGCCAGCAGTGATCTATTGAGGAATTCACCCCTCCACTTT.

This chain joins TRBV7-9 and TRBJ2-3, with 10 bases aligning to TRBD2. The V and J ends lost 1 base and 4 bases, in that order; junction bases with no gene match: 11. The CDR3 length is 18 residues. CDR1 and CDR2 from the germline V gene are SEHNR and FQNEAQ (reference sequence). Here the CDR3 reads CASSLGVGASGSSDTQYF. The CDR3 nucleotides read TGTGCCAGCAGCTTAGGAGTGGGGGCTAGCGGGAGTTCAGATACGCAGTATTTT.

This chain joins TRBV11-2 and TRBJ1-6; TRBD1 might be the D (6 bases). CDR1 is SGHAT and CDR2 is FQNNGV in the germline V gene. V dropped 5 bases and J dropped 5 bases, with 16 bases sitting between them. The CDR3 runs to 16 residues. The CDR3 spells CASSARRDNNNSPLHF. In DNA, the CDR3 is TGTGCCAGCAGCGCGCGTCGGGACAACAATAATTCACCCCTCCACTTT. Looking up the rest from reference TRBV11-2 and TRBJ1-6 gives the full variable domain: EAGVAQSPRYKIIEKRQSVAFWCNPISGHATLYWYQQILGQGPKLLIQFQNNGVVDDSQLPKDRFSAERLKGVDSTLKIQPAKLEDSAVYLCASSARRDNNNSPLHFGNGTRLTVT.

Note on this clone: Other DNA sequences of this sample code for an identical CDR3. J is TRBJ1-2 and V is TRBV19; a possible D gene is TRBD1 (5 bases). CDR3 size: 14 residues. V lost 3 bases, J lost 2 bases, and 10 bases lay in between. Germline CDR1 is LNHDA and CDR2 is SQIVND (reference sequence). CDR3 in amino acids: CASSIGGENYGYTF. The CDR3 nucleotides read TGTGCCAGTAGTATTGGAGGGGAGAACTATGGCTACACCTTC.

V gene TRBV18 combines with J gene TRBJ1-3, with TRBD1 matching 8 bases. CDR1 is KGHSH and CDR2 is LQKENI in the germline V gene. This CDR3 spans 14 amino acids. Unmatched junction bases numbered 4, after V lost 5 bases and J lost 4 bases. The CDR3 nucleotides read TGTGCCAGCTCAACGGACAGGGCCGGAAACACCATATATTTT. It translates to CASSTDRAGNTIYF.

The V gene is TRBV20-1, the J gene TRBJ2-1; D call uncertain. Trimming shortened V by 3 bases and J by 7 bases, and 4 bases separated the two germline ends. Germline V gene lookup returns CDR1 DFQATT and CDR2 SNEGSKA (reference sequence). The CDR3 contains 10 residues. CDR3 sequence (DNA): TGCAGTGCTAGCGTAAATGAGCAGTTCTTC. Its protein is CSASVNEQFF.